This entry describes one T cell receptor beta chain. Its antigen remains unidentified. Regarding time point: patch test 1, 2 weeks after DPC sensitization. Treatment indicated: therapeutic diphenylcyclopropenone sensitization with weekly scalp DPC. Blood was drawn before each patch test was applied. Individual cDNA molecules in this library carried unique molecular identifiers. Each CDR3 protein is one row after TCRdb ran MiXCR on the RACE reads. The table has around 380,000 distinct CDR3 sequences, around 5% seen once. The sample belongs to a study of human T cells and chemical hapten exposure. Study-wide results and caveats: Having alopecia, the donors may differ immunologically from healthy people. TCRs at high frequency, those above 1 in 1000, did not change with DPC sensitization.

The V end lost 4 bases, the J end lost 6 bases, and 12 bases lay between the germline ends. The germline V gene encodes CDR1 SQVTM and CDR2 ANQGSEA. The CDR3 covers 12 residues. Source: whole blood, taken in connection with sensitization to the hapten diphenylcyclopropenone (DPC). The receptor was derived from a woman in her forties or fifties with alopecia areata. Some clones in this sample may be carry-over from other donors' samples. The rearrangement links TRBV29-1 to TRBJ1-1; unclear D gene. Here the CDR3 DNA reads TGCAGCGTTGTCACAGAACACGCTGAAGCTTTCTTT. The encoded protein is CSVVTEHAEAFF.